The sample holds many counts of the clone carrying this TCR beta chain. Antigen specificity is unknown. Volunteers from a blood bank in Maryland, USA, made up the healthy controls. Source material was 2 million unsorted PBMCs, stored at -80 °C in RNAlater. Trimming cost V 4 bases and J 8 bases, with 23 bases left between them. There are 16 residues in the CDR3. CDR1 is MNHEY and CDR2 is SMNVEV in the germline V gene (reference sequence). This entry comes from a study of neurological immune-mediated disorders. The study, taken as a whole, reports: Expanded clones shared no CDR3 amino acid sequences across subjects, suggesting private repertoires in all groups.

The team produced cDNA through 5'RACE using 10-nucleotide random UMIs. One entry per CDR3 protein, called by TCRdb with MiXCR from the 5' RACE reads. Of about 77,000 distinct CDR3 sequences in the sample, around 9.9% were seen once. Sequencing was performed on PBMCs. J is TRBJ1-2 and V is TRBV27, with a weak D call TRBD1 (5 bases). This TCR derives from a man aged 45-65 years in good health. The CDR3 reads CASSYHLRVYSMGYTF. The CDR3, as DNA: TGTGCCAGCAGTTACCACCTCAGGGTCTACTCTATGGGCTACACCTTC.